The rows below give T cell receptor beta chains drawn from one sample of a study of shared clonotypes between healthy human individuals. Clones were read by immunoSEQ multiplex PCR, and TCRdb kept only the in-frame ones, dropping some. This table has approximately 840,000 clones, 96% appearing once. Sequencing was done on a sample of naive CD8+ T cells sorted from blood. The receptors stem from a man aged 25-40 years in good health. Both conserved end residues are part of each CDR3. The order of the fields is D gene, clone size, J gene, V gene, CDR3 DNA, CDR3 protein. A D gene is named only where the DNA matches it firmly. Clone size, where shown, is once, few, many, or a class for clones that have expanded.

. . TRBJ2-1 TRBV7-6 TGTGCCAGCGTTCCTGGACCCCGCTCCTACAATGAGCAGTTCTTC CASVPGPRSYNEQFF
TRBD2 . TRBJ2-1 TRBV7-9 TGTGCCAGCAGCCGAGTCCCGGGACTAGCATTGGAGGAAGAGCAGTTCTTC CASSRVPGLALEEEQFF
. . TRBJ2-1 TRBV4-1 TGCGCCAGCAGCCAAGAAGTAGGAGGGGATAGGGGCAATGAGCAGTTCTTC CASSQEVGGDRGNEQFF
. . TRBJ1-1 TRBV7-9 TGTGCCAGCAGCTTTAAAACGAATGAAGCTTTCTTT CASSFKTNEAFF
. . TRBJ2-7 TRBV6-5 TGTGCCAGCATGGATCTGAGCTCCCCAGTCTACGAGCAGTACTTC CASMDLSSPVYEQYF
TRBD1 . TRBJ2-5 TRBV6-6 TGTGCCAGCAGTTACCGAGACAGGGGCGAAAAGACCCAGTACTTC CASSYRDRGEKTQYF
. . TRBJ2-5 TRBV27 TGTGCCAGCAGCCCTGACGGGAAGACCCAGTACTTC CASSPDGKTQYF
TRBD2 once TRBJ2-7 TRBV4-1 TGCGCCAGCAGCCAAGTCGGCAGCGGGAAGGACTACGAGCAGTACTTC CASSQVGSGKDYEQYF
. . TRBJ2-3 TRBV6-5 TGTGCCAGCAGTTACTCTACCGGGAATACAGATACGCAGTATTTT CASSYSTGNTDTQYF
TRBD2 . TRBJ2-1 TRBV19 TGTGCCAGTAGTATGGGGCTAGCGGGATACAATGAGCAGTTCTTC CASSMGLAGYNEQFF
TRBD1 . TRBJ1-1 TRBV5-1 TGCGCCAGCAGCTCGAGACAGGGAATGAACACTGAAGCTTTCTTT CASSSRQGMNTEAFF
TRBD2 once TRBJ2-7 TRBV5-6 TGTGCCAGCAGCTCCGGGGGGGTCACCTACGAGCAGTACTTC CASSSGGVTYEQYF
. . TRBJ2-1 TRBV10-2 TGCGCCAGCAGTGAGTCATTAGCGTTCCACAATGAGCAGTTCTTC CASSESLAFHNEQFF
TRBD1 . TRBJ2-7 TRBV30 TGTGCCTGGAGTGTACAAAGGACAGGGAGATACGAGCAGTACTTC CAWSVQRTGRYEQYF
. . TRBJ1-2 TRBV5-5 TGTGCCAGCAGCTCGGGTGTGGTGGTGAGGGCGAACTATGGCTACACCTTC CASSSGVVVRANYGYTF
. . TRBJ2-1 TRBV2 TGTGCCACCCTGGGGCGGGAGCAGTTCTTC CATLGREQFF
TRBD1 . TRBJ1-2 TRBV28 TGTGCCAGCGGACCGACAGGGGCTTCTGACTATGGCTACACCTTC CASGPTGASDYGYTF
TRBD1 . TRBJ2-5 TRBV7-9 TGTGCCAGCAGCCAAAACAGGGGCGACCAAGAGACCCAGTACTTC CASSQNRGDQETQYF
TRBD2 . TRBJ2-1 TRBV7-9 TGTGCCAGCAGCTTACCACTAGCGGGAGCTCCCTACAATGAGCAGTTCTTC CASSLPLAGAPYNEQFF